This T cell receptor beta chain appears in the sequencing data of a study of CXCR3-negative and CXCR3-positive naive CD8 T cells. The authors prepared UMI-labeled TRB cDNA libraries by 5' RACE. From its re-call of the 5' RACE reads, TCRdb lists each CDR3 protein once, without DNA. The sample is made up of over 100,000 distinct CDR3 sequences, and the top ten hold 0.41% of it. The germline V gene has CDR1 SGDLS and CDR2 YYNGEE. The CDR3 extends over 15 amino acids. As concerns this clonotype: Its antigen is unknown.

Study-level findings and limits: Hydrophobicity of TRB CDR3s was greater in CXCR3-positive naive cells than in CXCR3-negative naive cells. Naive CXCR3-positive and CXCR3-negative cells shared TRBV-TRBJ usage; memory cells diverged.

The gene calls are TRBV9 and TRBJ2-7; TCRdb designates TRBD1, a call that cannot be tested without DNA. Sequencing was carried out using naive CXCR3+ CD8+ T cells from blood. Subset defined: CD45RO-CCR7+CD27+CD95- naive CD8+ T cells expressing CXCR3 (TNR3+). The origin of this receptor is a human donor in good health. Some clones in this sample may be carry-over from other donors' samples. The CDR3 is CASSARTGVDYEQYF. Full variable domain (rest looked up from reference TRBV9 and TRBJ2-7): DSGVTQTPKHLITATGQRVTLRCSPRSGDLSVYWYQQSLDQGLQFLIQYYNGEERAKGNILERFSAQQFPDLHSELNLSSLELGDSALYFCASSARTGVDYEQYFGPGTRLTVT.